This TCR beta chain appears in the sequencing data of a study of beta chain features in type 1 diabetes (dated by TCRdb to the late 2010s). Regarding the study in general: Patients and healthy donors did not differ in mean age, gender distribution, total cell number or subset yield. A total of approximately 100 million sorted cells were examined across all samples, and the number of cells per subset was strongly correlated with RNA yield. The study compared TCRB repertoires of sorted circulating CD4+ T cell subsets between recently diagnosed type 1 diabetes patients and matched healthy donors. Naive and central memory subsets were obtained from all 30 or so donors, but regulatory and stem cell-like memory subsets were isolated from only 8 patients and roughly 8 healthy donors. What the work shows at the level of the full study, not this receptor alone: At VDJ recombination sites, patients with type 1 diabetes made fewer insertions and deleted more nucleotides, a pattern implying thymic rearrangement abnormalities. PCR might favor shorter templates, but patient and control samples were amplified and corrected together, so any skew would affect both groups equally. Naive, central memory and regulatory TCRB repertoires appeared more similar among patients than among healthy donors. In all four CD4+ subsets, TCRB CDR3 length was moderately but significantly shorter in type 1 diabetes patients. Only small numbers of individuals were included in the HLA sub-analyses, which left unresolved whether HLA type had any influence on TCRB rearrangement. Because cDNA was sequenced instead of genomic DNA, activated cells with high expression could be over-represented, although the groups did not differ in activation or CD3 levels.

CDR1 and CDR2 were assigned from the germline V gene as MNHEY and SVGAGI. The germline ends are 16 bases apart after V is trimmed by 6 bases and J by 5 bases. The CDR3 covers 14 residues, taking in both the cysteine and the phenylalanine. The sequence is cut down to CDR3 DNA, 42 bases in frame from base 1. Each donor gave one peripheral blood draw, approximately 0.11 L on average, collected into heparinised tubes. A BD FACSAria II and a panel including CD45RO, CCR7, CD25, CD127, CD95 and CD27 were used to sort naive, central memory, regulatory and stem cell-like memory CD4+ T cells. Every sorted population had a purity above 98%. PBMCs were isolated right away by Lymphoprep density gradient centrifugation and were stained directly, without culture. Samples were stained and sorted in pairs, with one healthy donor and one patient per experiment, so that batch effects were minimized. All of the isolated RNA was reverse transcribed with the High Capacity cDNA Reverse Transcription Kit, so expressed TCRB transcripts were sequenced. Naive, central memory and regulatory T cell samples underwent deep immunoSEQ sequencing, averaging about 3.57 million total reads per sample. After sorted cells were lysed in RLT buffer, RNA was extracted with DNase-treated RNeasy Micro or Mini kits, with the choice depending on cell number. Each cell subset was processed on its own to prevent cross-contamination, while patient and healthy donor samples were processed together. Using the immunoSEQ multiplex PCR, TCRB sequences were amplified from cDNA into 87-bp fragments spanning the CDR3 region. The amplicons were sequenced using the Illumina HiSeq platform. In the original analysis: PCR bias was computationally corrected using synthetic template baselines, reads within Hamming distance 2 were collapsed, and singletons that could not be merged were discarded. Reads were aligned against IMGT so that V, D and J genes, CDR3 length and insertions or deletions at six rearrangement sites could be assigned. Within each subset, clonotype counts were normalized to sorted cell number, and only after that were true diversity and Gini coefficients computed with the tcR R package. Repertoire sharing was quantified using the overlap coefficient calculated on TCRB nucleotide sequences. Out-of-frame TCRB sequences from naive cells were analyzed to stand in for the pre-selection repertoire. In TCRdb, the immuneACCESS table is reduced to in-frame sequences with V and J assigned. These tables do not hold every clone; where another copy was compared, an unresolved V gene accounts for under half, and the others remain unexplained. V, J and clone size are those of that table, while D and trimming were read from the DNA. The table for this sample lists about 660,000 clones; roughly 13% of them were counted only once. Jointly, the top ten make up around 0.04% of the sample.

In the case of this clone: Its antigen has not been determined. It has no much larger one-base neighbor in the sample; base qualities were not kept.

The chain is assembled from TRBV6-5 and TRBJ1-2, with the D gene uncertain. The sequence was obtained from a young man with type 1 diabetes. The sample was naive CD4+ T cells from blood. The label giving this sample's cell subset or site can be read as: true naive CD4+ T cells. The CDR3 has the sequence CASSYVEAGYGYTF. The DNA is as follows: TGTGCCAGCAGCTACGTCGAGGCTGGATATGGCTACACCTTC.